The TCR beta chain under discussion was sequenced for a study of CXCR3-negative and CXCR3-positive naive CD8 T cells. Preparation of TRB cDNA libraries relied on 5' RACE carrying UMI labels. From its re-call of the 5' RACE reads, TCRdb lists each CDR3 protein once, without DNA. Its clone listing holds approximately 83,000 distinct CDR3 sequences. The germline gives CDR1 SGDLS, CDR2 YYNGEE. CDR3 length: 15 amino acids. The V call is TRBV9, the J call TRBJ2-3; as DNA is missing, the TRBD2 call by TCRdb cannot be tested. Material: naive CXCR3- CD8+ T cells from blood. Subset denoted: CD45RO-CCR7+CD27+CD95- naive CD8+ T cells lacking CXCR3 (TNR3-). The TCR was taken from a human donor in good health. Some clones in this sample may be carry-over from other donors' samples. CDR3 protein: CASSVTGLLGDTQYF.